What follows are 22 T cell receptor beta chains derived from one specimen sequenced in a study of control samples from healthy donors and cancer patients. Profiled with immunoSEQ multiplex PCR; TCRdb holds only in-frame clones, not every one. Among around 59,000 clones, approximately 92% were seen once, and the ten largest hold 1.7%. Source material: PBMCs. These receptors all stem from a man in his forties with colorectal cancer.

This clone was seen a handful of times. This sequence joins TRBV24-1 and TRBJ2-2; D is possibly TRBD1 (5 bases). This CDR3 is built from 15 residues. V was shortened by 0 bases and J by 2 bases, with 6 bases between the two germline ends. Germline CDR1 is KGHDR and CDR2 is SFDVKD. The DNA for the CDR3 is TGTGCCACCAGTGATTTGCAGGGAAACACCGGGGAGCTGTTTTTT. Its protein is CATSDLQGNTGELFF.

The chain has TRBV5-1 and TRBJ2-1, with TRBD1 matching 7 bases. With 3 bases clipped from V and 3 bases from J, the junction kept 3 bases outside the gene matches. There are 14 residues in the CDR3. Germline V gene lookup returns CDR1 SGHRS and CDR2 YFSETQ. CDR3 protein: CASSWQGDYNEQFF. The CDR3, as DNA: TGCGCCAGCAGCTGGCAGGGGGACTACAATGAGCAGTTCTTC.

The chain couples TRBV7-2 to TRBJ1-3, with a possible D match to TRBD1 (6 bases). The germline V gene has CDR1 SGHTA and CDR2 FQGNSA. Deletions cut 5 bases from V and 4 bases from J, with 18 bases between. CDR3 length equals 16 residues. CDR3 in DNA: TGTGCCAGCAGCCAAACAGGGATTAAATCCGGAAACACCATATATTTT. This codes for CASSQTGIKSGNTIYF.

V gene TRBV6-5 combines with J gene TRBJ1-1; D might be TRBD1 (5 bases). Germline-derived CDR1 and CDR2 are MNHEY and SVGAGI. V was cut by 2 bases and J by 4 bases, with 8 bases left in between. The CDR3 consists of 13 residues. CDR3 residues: CASSYGGSTEAFF. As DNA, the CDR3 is TGTGCCAGCAGTTACGGGGGGTCCACTGAAGCTTTCTTT.

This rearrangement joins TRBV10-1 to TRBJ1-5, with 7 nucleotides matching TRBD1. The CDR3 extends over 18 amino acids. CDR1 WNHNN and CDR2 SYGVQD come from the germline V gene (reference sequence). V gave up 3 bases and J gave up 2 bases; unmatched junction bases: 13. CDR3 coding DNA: TGCGCCAGCAGTGATTTGGCCAGGGGGGATCAGCGCAATCAGCCCCAGCATTTT. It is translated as CASSDLARGDQRNQPQHF.

This CDR3 reads CASSFSKTVNTGELFF. CDR3 nucleotide sequence: TGTGCCAGCAGCTTCTCGAAGACCGTTAACACCGGGGAGCTGTTTTTT. This chain connects TRBV11-3 to TRBJ2-2; D is unclear. Trimming pared 3 bases from V and 2 bases from J, leaving 13 bases between. CDR3 length equals 16 residues. CDR1 is SGHNT, CDR2 YENEEA, per germline.

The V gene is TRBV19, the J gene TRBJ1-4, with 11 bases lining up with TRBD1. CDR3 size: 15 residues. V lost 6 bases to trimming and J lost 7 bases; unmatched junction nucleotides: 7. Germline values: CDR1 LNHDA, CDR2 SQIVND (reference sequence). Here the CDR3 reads CASRPPGTGGEKLFF. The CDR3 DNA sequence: TGTGCCAGTAGGCCCCCGGGGACAGGGGGTGAAAAACTGTTTTTT.

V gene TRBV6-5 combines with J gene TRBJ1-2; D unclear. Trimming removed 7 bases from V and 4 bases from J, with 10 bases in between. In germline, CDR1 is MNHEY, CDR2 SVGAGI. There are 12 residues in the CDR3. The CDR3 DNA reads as TGTGCCAGCATGGGTGGTGGCTATGGCTACACCTTC. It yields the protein CASMGGGYGYTF.

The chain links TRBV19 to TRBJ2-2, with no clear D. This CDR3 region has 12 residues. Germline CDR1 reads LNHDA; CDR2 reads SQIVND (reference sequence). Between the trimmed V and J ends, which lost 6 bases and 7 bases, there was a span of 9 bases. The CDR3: CASRSFGGELFF. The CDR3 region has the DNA TGTGCCAGTAGGAGTTTTGGCGGGGAGCTGTTTTTT.

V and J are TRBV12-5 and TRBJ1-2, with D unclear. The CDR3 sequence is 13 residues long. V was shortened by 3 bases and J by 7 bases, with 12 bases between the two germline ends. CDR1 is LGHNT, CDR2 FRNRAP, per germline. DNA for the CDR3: TGTGCTAGTGGTTTTTGGACGGGTGGTGGCTACACCTTC. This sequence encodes CASGFWTGGGYTF.

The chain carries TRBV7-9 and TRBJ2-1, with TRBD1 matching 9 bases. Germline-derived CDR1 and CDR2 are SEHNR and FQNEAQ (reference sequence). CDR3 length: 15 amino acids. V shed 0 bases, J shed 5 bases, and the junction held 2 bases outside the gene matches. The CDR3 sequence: CASSLARQGDNEQFF. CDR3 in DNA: TGTGCCAGCAGCTTAGCGCGACAGGGGGACAATGAGCAGTTCTTC.

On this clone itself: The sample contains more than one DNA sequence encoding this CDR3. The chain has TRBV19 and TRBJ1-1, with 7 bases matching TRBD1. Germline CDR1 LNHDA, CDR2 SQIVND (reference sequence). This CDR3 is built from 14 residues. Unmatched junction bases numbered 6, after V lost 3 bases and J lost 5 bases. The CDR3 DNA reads TGTGCCAGTAGTATCAGGGGGGCAGGAACTGAAGCTTTCTTT. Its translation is CASSIRGAGTEAFF.

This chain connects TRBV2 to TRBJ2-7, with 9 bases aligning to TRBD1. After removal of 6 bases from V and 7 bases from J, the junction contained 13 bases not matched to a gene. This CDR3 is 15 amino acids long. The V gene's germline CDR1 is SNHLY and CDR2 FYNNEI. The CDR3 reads CASRKETGGAGEQYF. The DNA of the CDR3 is TGTGCCAGCAGAAAGGAGACAGGGGGAGCGGGGGAGCAGTACTTC.

The CDR3 sequence: CASRGLAAYNEQFF. In nucleotides, the CDR3 is TGTGCCAGCAGGGGACTAGCGGCCTACAATGAGCAGTTCTTC. The chain links TRBV6-5 to TRBJ2-1; TRBD2 matches at 11 bases. The CDR3 loop spans 14 amino acids. The junction had 0 bases not matched to a gene; V was cut back by 6 bases and J by 2 bases. Per germline, CDR1 MNHEY and CDR2 SVGAGI.

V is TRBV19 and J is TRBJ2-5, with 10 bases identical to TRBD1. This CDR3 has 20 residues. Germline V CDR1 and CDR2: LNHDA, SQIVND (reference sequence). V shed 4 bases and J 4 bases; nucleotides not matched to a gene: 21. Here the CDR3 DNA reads TGTGCCAGTAGTACTCTTGCGGTCGACCCGGGACAGGGGCCCCGAGAGACCCAGTACTTC. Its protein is CASSTLAVDPGQGPRETQYF.

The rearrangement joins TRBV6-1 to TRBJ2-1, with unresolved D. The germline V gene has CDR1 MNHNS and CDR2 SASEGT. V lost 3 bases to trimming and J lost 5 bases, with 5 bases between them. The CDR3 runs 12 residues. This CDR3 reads CASSEGNNEQFF. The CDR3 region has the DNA TGTGCCAGCAGTGAGGGTAACAATGAGCAGTTCTTC.

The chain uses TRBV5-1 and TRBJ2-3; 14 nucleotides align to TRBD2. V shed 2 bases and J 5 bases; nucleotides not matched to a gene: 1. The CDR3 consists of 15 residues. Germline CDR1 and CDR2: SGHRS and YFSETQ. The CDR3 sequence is CASSLGTSGGDTQYF. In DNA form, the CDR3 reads TGCGCCAGCAGCTTAGGGACTAGCGGGGGAGATACGCAGTATTTT.

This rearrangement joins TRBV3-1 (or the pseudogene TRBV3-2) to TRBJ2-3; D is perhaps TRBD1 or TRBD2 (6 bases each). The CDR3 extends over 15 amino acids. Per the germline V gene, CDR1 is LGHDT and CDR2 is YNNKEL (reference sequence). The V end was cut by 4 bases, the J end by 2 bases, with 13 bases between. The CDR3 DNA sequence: TGTGCCAGCAGCCCCGGAGGGGGACACACAGATACGCAGTATTTT. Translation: CASSPGGGHTDTQYF.

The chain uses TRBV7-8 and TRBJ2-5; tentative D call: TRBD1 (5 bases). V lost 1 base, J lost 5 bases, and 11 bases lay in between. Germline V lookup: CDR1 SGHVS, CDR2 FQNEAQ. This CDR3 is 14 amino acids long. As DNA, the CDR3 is TGTGCCAGCAGCTTAGGTGTAGGGGTCGAGACCCAGTACTTC. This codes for CASSLGVGVETQYF. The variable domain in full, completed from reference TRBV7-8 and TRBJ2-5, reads GAGVSQSPRYKVAKRGQDVALRCDPISGHVSLFWYQQALGQGPEFLTYFQNEAQLDKSGLPSDRFFAERPEGSVSTLKIQRTQQEDSAVYLCASSLGVGVETQYFGPGTRLLVL.

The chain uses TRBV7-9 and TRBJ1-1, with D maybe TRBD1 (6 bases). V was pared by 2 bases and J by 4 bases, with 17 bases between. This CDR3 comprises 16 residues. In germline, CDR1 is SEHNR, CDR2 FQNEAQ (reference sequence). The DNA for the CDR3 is TGTGCCAGCAGCTTAAGTACAGGGCGGGGGGGCACTGAAGCTTTCTTT. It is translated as CASSLSTGRGGTEAFF.

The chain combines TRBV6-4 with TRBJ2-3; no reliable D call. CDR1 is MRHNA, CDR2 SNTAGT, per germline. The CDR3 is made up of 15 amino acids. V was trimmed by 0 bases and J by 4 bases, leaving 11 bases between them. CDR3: CASSDSSRLADTQYF. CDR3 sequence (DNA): TGTGCCAGCAGTGACTCGAGTAGGCTGGCAGATACGCAGTATTTT.

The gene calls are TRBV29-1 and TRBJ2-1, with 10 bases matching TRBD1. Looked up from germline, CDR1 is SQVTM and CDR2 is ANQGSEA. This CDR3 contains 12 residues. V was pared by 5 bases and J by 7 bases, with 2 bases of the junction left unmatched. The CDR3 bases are TGCAGCGTTAGGACAGGGGGAAATGAGCAGTTCTTC. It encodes CSVRTGGNEQFF.